The 27 T cell receptor beta chains below all came from one sample that was sequenced in a study of post-analysis software for immune sequencing data (dated by TCRdb to about 2015). What the authors observed across the whole study: Roughly 5 TRBV segments, including TRBV5-6, TRBV5-1 and TRBV20-1, were significantly more frequent in patients than controls.

The method was PCR. The instrument was an Illumina HiSeq 2500. Unique molecular identifiers were incorporated into TCR beta cDNA libraries to reduce PCR and sequencing biases. TCRdb trimmed public reads at Q25 via fastp, called clones via MiXCR and kept in-frame beta chains. CDR3 protein sequences are deduplicated, and each keeps its most common genes and DNA. The sample records hundreds of thousands of distinct CDR3 sequences, just under 30% of which are singletons. The ten largest account for approximately 0.6% of the sample. These receptors have no known antigen. The sample taken for sequencing was blood. Receptors were obtained from a girl aged 10 to 17 with multiple sclerosis.

The genes are TRBV4-1 and TRBJ2-5, with D maybe TRBD2 (7 bases). Per the germline V gene, CDR1 is MGHRA and CDR2 is YSYEKL. The CDR3 spans 15 residues. V lost 0 bases, J lost 5 bases, and 13 bases lay in between. CDR3 sequence reads: CASSQETGGDETQYF. The DNA for the CDR3 is TGCGCCAGCAGCCAAGAGACGGGGGGCGATGAGACCCAGTACTTC.

V gene TRBV28 combines with J gene TRBJ1-2, with D unclear. This CDR3 region has 17 residues. Trimming took 0 bases from V and 4 from J, leaving 18 bases between them. Per the germline V gene, CDR1 is MDHEN and CDR2 is SYDVKM. The CDR3 region is CASSLWAGARKSYGYTF. In DNA form, the CDR3 reads TGTGCCAGCAGTTTATGGGCGGGAGCCCGGAAAAGCTATGGCTACACCTTC.

The V gene is TRBV6-4, the J gene TRBJ1-2; D may be TRBD1 (6 bases). V gave up 0 bases and J gave up 6 bases, with 20 bases separating them. CDR1 is MRHNA, CDR2 SNTAGT, per germline. The CDR3 is 17 amino acids. The CDR3, as DNA: TGTGCCAGCAGTGACTCGGTTCGGGGGCGAAATGGGAATGGCTACACCTTC. Its translation: CASSDSVRGRNGNGYTF.

The gene calls are TRBV29-1 and TRBJ2-5; D is unclear. Germline values: CDR1 SQVTM, CDR2 ANQGSEA. Between the trimmed V and J ends, which lost 3 bases and 9 bases, there was a span of 14 bases. This CDR3 region has 12 residues. The CDR3 protein is CSVEGHEAAQYF. The CDR3 nucleotides read TGCAGCGTTGAGGGCCATGAGGCGGCCCAGTACTTC.

V gene TRBV10-1 combines with J gene TRBJ2-3; tentatively, D is TRBD2 (5 bases). The ends were cut back, 8 bases at V and 1 base at J, with 25 bases in the middle. This CDR3 comprises 18 residues. Germline values: CDR1 WNHNN, CDR2 SYGVQD (reference sequence). The CDR3 spells CASGRNPLESGGTDTQYF. CDR3 nucleotide sequence: TGCGCCAGCGGAAGAAACCCTCTAGAGAGCGGTGGCACAGATACGCAGTATTTT.

CDR3 DNA: TGCAGCGTTGTGCCACTAGCGGTCCGTAATGAGCAGTTCTTC. Amino acid sequence: CSVVPLAVRNEQFF. J is TRBJ2-1 and V is TRBV29-1; the match to TRBD2 covers 8 bases. V lost 4 bases and J lost 7; bases outside the gene matches: 9. The CDR3 covers 14 residues. The germline gives CDR1 SQVTM, CDR2 ANQGSEA.

This clonotype was observed a few times. The rearrangement links TRBV20-1 to TRBJ2-7, with D perhaps TRBD2 (6 bases). Per the germline V gene, CDR1 is DFQATT and CDR2 is SNEGSKA (reference sequence). This CDR3 has 13 amino acids. V was cut by 6 bases and J by 6 bases, with 18 bases left in between. The CDR3 region has the DNA TGCAGTGCCGCGGGACGGACCCTCCTCGAGCAGTACTTC. Its translation: CSAAGRTLLEQYF.

This clonotype was counted only a few times. This chain uses TRBV7-2 with TRBJ1-4; D may be TRBD1 (5 bases). Trimming removed 3 bases at V and 7 bases at J, with 18 bases between. The CDR3 totals 16 residues. Germline V gene data show CDR1 as SGHTA and CDR2 as FQGNSA. The CDR3 DNA reads as TGTGCCAGCAGCTTTTTCGCCCAGGGCTCCGGTGAAAAACTGTTTTTT. Protein: CASSFFAQGSGEKLFF.

The V gene is TRBV27, the J gene TRBJ2-1; the D gene could be TRBD1 or TRBD2 (5 bases each). TRBJ2-7 explains the end of the DNA better; the J call may be wrong. This CDR3 region has 17 residues. Germline loops: CDR1 MNHEY, CDR2 SMNVEV (reference sequence). DNA of the CDR3: TGTGCCAGCAGTAAATCCGCTGGGGGAGCGAACTACAATGAGCAGTACTTC. Amino acids: CASSKSAGGANYNEQYF.

J is TRBJ2-3 and V is TRBV11-1, with D possibly TRBD2 on 6 matching bases. CDR1 and CDR2 from the germline V gene are SGHAT and FQDESV (reference sequence). V was clipped by 5 bases and J by 6 bases, with 18 bases between them. The CDR3 is 15 residues long. In DNA form, the CDR3 reads TGTGCCAGCAGCGAAGGGACTCTTAAAGGGGATACGCAGTATTTT. Its protein is CASSEGTLKGDTQYF.

This clonotype showed up just a few times. The chain couples TRBV6-6 to TRBJ1-5; 8 bases line up with TRBD1. The CDR3 sequence is 16 residues long. Losses at the gene ends were 5 bases for V and 6 bases for J; bases not matched to a gene: 12. Germline V lookup: CDR1 MNHNY, CDR2 SVGAGI (reference sequence). CDR3 in amino acids: CASSERAGGSGQPQHF. CDR3 nucleotide sequence: TGTGCCAGCAGTGAGAGAGCAGGGGGCTCAGGTCAGCCCCAGCATTTT.

There are a few counts of this clonotype. The chain employs TRBV6-4 and TRBJ2-1; D not resolved. This CDR3 contains 15 residues. Germline CDR1 MRHNA, CDR2 SNTAGT. V lost 4 bases and J lost 2, with 12 bases in between. CDR3 sequence reads: CASSVYSSPYNEQFF. Here the CDR3 DNA reads TGTGCCAGCAGTGTATATTCCTCGCCCTACAATGAGCAGTTCTTC.

The chain joins TRBV20-1 to TRBJ2-3; the D gene is possibly TRBD2 (6 bases). This CDR3 is built from 14 residues. Germline loops: CDR1 DFQATT, CDR2 SNEGSKA (reference sequence). V lost 3 bases and J 1 base, leaving 11 bases between the germline ends. The CDR3: CSASMTGGTDTQYF. CDR3 DNA sequence: TGCAGTGCTAGTATGACGGGGGGCACAGATACGCAGTATTTT.

The rearrangement uses TRBV20-1 and TRBJ2-1; D unclear. The V gene lost 3 bases and the J gene lost 2 bases, with 11 bases spanning the gap. The CDR3 length is 14 residues. CDR1 DFQATT and CDR2 SNEGSKA come from the germline V gene (reference sequence). The CDR3, as DNA: TGCAGTGCTAGTGGCAGGTTCGCCTACAATGAGCAGTTCTTC. Protein product: CSASGRFAYNEQFF.

The rearrangement joins TRBV15 to TRBJ1-2; D unresolved. The CDR3 extends over 13 amino acids. The V end was cut by 1 base, the J end by 5 bases, with 8 bases between. Germline CDR1 and CDR2: LNHNV and YYDKDF (reference sequence). Written as DNA, the CDR3 is TGTGCCACCAGCAGAGTAGGTAGATATGGCTACACCTTC. This sequence encodes CATSRVGRYGYTF. The full variable domain, completed using reference TRBV15 and TRBJ1-2, is DAMVIQNPRYQVTQFGKPVTLSCSQTLNHNVMYWYQQKSSQAPKLLFHYYDKDFNNEADTPDNFQSRRPNTSFCFLDIRSPGLGDTAMYLCATSRVGRYGYTFGSGTRLTVV.

This clonotype was detected once. The gene calls are TRBV18 and TRBJ2-7, with D possibly matching TRBD2 (5 bases). V was cut by 3 bases and J by 6 bases, with 12 bases left in between. The germline V gene encodes CDR1 KGHSH and CDR2 LQKENI. The CDR3 covers 13 residues. The CDR3 loop reads CASSPGLSGEQYF. In DNA, the CDR3 is TGTGCCAGCTCACCCGGACTGTCGGGCGAGCAGTACTTC.

This clonotype was observed many times. This chain connects TRBV29-1 to TRBJ2-7; 8 bases fit TRBD1. In germline, CDR1 is SQVTM, CDR2 ANQGSEA. Trimming removed 6 bases from V and 3 bases from J; junction bases left unmatched: 7. This CDR3 is built from 13 residues. CDR3 DNA: TGCAGCGTCGTAGACAGGGGCGACTACGAGCAGTACTTC. Encoded protein: CSVVDRGDYEQYF.

This clonotype has a count of ten or more. The chain couples TRBV15 to TRBJ2-7, with 7 bases aligning to TRBD2. CDR1 and CDR2 from the germline V gene are LNHNV and YYDKDF (reference sequence). The V gene end was trimmed by 0 bases and the J gene end by 7 bases; junction bases not matched to a gene: 9. This CDR3 comprises 15 residues. This CDR3 reads CATSRDLSNSGEQYF. DNA for the CDR3: TGTGCCACCAGCAGAGACTTAAGTAATAGCGGGGAGCAGTACTTC.

V gene TRBV6-5 combines with J gene TRBJ2-2, with a possible D match to TRBD2 (6 bases). Germline CDR1 reads MNHEY; CDR2 reads SVGAGI. Between the trimmed V and J ends, which lost 6 bases and 7 bases, there was a span of 15 bases. The CDR3 has 14 amino acids. The CDR3 DNA follows: TGTGCCAGCAGGGCGGATTGGGGGGACGGGGAGCTGTTTTTT. It yields the protein CASRADWGDGELFF.

This clonotype was seen more than once but under ten times. V and J are TRBV7-9 and TRBJ1-2; 9 bases map to TRBD1. Per germline, CDR1 SEHNR and CDR2 FQNEAQ (reference sequence). This CDR3 is 15 amino acids long. The V gene end was trimmed by 5 bases and the J gene end by 1 base; junction bases not matched to a gene: 5. The CDR3 DNA reads TGTGCCAGCAGCGTGACAGGGGGAGATAACTATGGCTACACCTTC. Translated: CASSVTGGDNYGYTF.

This clonotype has just a few counts. The chain uses TRBV7-2 and TRBJ2-3; possible D gene TRBD1, 5 bases. Trimming removed 2 bases at V and 1 base at J, with 13 bases between. The length of the CDR3 is 16 residues. The V gene's germline CDR1 is SGHTA and CDR2 FQGNSA. The CDR3 bases are TGTGCCAGCAGCTTAATTGCCGGACAAGGCACAGATACGCAGTATTTT. Translated, it gives CASSLIAGQGTDTQYF.

This clonotype has a handful of counts. The genes are TRBV12-3 or TRBV12-4 and TRBJ1-1, with 8 bases lining up with TRBD1. There are 18 residues in the CDR3. V dropped 7 bases and J dropped 6; count of bases not matched to a gene: 22. This chain's CDR3 is CASNTHGTGQAPYPEAFF. CDR3 nucleotides: TGTGCCAGCAACACCCACGGGACGGGACAGGCCCCTTACCCTGAAGCTTTCTTT.

This rearrangement joins TRBV4-1 to TRBJ1-2; D is possibly TRBD1 (5 bases). This CDR3 is 15 amino acids long. V was trimmed by 2 bases and J by 7 bases, leaving 17 bases between them. CDR1 and CDR2 (germline): MGHRA, YSYEKL. Here the CDR3 reads CASSQPAEGWSGYTF. Here the CDR3 DNA reads TGCGCCAGCAGCCAACCGGCTGAGGGGTGGTCTGGCTACACCTTC.

The chain couples TRBV10-3 to TRBJ2-1; 12 bases align to TRBD2. The CDR3 sequence is 18 residues long. V shed 6 bases and J 8 bases; nucleotides not matched to a gene: 17. Germline V CDR1 and CDR2: ENHRY, SYGVKD. CDR3 nucleotide sequence: TGTGCCATCAGCGCCGGGACTAGCGGGTCGGGGGTTGAGTATGAGCAGTTCTTC. Translated: CAISAGTSGSGVEYEQFF.

J is TRBJ1-1 and V is TRBV4-1, with unresolved D. Trimming shortened V by 4 bases and J by 3 bases, and 9 bases separated the two germline ends. The V gene's germline CDR1 is MGHRA and CDR2 YSYEKL. CDR3 length: 13 residues. This chain's CDR3 is CASSPNLHTEAFF. CDR3 in DNA: TGCGCCAGCAGCCCGAACCTCCACACTGAAGCTTTCTTT.

This clonotype turned up a few times. The junction departs from the called germline gene at one end, perhaps through a read error. J is TRBJ1-4 and V is TRBV10-3, with TRBD1 as a possible D gene (5 bases). The CDR3 spans 15 residues. Germline-derived CDR1 and CDR2 are ENHRY and SYGVKD. The CDR3 DNA follows: TGTGCCATCAGTGAGTTCCGGGACCAGTCCCAAAAGCTGTTTTTT. Translation: CAISEFRDQSQKLFF.

This clonotype was counted only a few times. V is TRBV20-1 and J is TRBJ2-1; 9 nucleotides align to TRBD2. The CDR3 runs to 16 residues. Trimming took 0 bases from V and 5 from J; bases not matched to a gene: 8. The germline CDR1 and CDR2 sequences are DFQATT and SNEGSKA (reference sequence). CDR3 sequence reads: CSARDRLAGPHNEQFF. CDR3 coding DNA: TGCAGTGCTAGAGATAGGCTAGCGGGACCCCACAATGAGCAGTTCTTC.